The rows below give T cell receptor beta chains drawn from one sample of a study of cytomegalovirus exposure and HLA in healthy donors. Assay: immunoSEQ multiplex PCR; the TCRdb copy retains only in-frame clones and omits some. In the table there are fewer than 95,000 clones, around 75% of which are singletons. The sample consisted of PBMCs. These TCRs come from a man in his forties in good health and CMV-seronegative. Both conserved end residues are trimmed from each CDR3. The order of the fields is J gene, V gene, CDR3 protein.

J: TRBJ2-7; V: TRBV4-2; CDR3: ASSQEESGGRYEQY
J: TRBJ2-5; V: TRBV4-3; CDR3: ASSQDRGVVEETQY
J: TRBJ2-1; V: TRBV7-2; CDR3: ASSLPPGGQF
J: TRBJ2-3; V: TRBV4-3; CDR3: ASNDGGTDTQY
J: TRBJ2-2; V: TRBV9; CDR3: ASSVEGTIRGTGELF
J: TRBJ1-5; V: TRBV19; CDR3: ASSPETVSNQPQH
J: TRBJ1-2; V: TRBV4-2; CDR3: ASSQPNRVNYGYT
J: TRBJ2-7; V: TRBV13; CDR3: ASSRKGIISYEQY
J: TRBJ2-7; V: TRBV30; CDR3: AWSVGGQGPFRQY
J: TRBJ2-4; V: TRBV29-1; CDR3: SVDSASQGAKNIQY
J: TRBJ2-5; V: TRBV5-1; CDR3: ASSSTSGGSAWEY
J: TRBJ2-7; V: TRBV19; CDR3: ASSMIGGPAY
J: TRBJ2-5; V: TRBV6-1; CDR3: ASSEGDRGRTMETQY
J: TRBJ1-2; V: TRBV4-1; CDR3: ASSQDPAGPYGYT
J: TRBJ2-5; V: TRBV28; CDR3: ASSTIGEDQETQY
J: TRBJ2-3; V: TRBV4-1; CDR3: ASSRDSSGGADTQY
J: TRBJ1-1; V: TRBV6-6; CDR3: ASSPAGNTEAF
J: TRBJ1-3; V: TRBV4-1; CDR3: ASSHRERNSGNTIY
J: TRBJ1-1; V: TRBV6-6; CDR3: ASTLRMNTEAF
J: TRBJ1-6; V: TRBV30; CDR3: AWNPTASPLH
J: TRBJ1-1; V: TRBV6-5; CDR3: ASSLRGFIGTEAF
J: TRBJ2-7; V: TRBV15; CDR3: ATSRLGTGNYEQY
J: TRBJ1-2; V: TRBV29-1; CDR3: SVFRTGYGYT
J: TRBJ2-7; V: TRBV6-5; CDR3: ASSWGGGGFNEQY
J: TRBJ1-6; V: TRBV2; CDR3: ASSGRQGANSPLH
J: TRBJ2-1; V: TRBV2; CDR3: ASRASGGKGYNEQF
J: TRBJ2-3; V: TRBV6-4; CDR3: ASSKGGHTDTQY
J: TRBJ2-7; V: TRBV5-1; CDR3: ASSPGLQSYEQY
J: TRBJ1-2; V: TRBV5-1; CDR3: ASSLNTGGAVGYT
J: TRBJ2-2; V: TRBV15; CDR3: ATSRGLAGYNTGELF
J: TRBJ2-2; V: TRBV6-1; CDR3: ASSEYRLAGGELF
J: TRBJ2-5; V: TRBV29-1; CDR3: SVGASGGQETQY
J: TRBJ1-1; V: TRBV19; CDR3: ASSIDEEGQGTEAF
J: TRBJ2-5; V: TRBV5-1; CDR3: ASSLITSGGQETQY
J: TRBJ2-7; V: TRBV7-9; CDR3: ASSPHRGVVYEQY
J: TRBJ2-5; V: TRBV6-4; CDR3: ASSPGTGGQETQY
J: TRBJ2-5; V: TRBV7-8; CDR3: ASSLGGGKETQY
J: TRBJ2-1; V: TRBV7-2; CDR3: ASSLRSGYNEQF
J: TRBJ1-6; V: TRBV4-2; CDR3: ASSQDRLSSYNSPLH
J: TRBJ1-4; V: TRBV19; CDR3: ASSAGFPNEKLF
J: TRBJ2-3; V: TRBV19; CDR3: ASSVQGLDTQY
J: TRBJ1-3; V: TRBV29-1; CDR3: SAAVPAVGNTIY
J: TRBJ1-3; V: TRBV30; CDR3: AWRIGGGNTIY
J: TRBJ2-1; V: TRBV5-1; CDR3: ASSPLGGEGYNEQF
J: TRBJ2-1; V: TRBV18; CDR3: ASSPTGSRVEEF
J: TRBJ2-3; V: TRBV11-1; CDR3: ASSQAGTDTQY
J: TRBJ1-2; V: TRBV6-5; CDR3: ASSRQGNSYGYT